This entry concerns a single T cell receptor (beta chain). The CDR3 runs 11 residues. The germline CDR1 and CDR2 sequences are MNHEY and SVGEGT. The data stem from a study of T-cell reconstitution after alpha-beta-depleted transplantation in children. Unique molecular identifiers were incorporated during preparation of the TCRbeta library. TCRdb called the PCR reads again in MiXCR, with one record for every CDR3 protein. Seen here are about 610,000 distinct CDR3 sequences, roughly a tenth observed once, and the top ten hold 4% to 5%. The V call is TRBV6-2 or TRBV6-3, the J call TRBJ2-2; a possible D gene is TRBD2 (5 bases). This specimen consisted of PBMCs from the stem cell graft donor, obtained from the stem cell graft. The receptor was derived from a human donor who donated a stem cell graft to a child with acute myeloid leukemia. CDR3 residues: CATGDTGELFF. DNA of the CDR3: TGTGCGACCGGGGACACCGGGGAGCTGTTTTTT.